The entry below gives a single T cell receptor beta chain sequence along with its context. CDR3 length: 15 amino acids. Germline V gene sequence: CDR1 SEHNR, CDR2 FQNEAQ (reference sequence). This record comes from a study of T cells expressing NK-cell markers. Study summary: According to the study, TCR beta repertoires originated from sorted CD3+CD56+NKG2C+, CD3+CD56+NKG2C- and CD3+CD56-NKG2C+ T cells. Seven HCMV-seropositive donors and one seronegative donor made up the eight sequenced donors.

Libraries used 5'RACE template switching adding universal primer site and UMIs. One entry per CDR3 protein, without DNA, is what TCRdb gives after re-calling the 5' RACE reads. The ten most abundant clones cover around 21% of a sample with over 150,000 distinct CDR3 sequences. This chain uses TRBV7-9 with TRBJ1-1. This clonotype was obtained from a man aged 18 to 69 in good health. The sequenced sample consisted of blood T cells: a sorted CD56 or NKG2C T cell subset, CD4+ or CD8+ T cells, or bulk PBMC T cells (not recorded which). The CDR3 spells CASSLSLHGVTEAFF.